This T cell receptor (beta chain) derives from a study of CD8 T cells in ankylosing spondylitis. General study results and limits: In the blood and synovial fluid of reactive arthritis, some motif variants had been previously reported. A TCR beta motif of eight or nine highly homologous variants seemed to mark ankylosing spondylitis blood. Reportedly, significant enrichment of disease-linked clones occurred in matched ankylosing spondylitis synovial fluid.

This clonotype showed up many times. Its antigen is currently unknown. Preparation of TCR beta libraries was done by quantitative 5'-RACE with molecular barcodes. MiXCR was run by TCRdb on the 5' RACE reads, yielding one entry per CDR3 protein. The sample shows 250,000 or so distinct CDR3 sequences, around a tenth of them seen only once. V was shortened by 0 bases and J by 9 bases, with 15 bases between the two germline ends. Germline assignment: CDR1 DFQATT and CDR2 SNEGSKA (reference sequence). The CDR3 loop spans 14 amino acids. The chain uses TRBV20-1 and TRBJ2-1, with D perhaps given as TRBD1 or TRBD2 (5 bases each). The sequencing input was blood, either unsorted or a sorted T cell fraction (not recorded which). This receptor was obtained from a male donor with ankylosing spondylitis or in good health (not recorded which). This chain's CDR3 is CSARDPGRGVEQFF. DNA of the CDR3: TGCAGTGCTAGAGACCCCGGCCGAGGGGTTGAGCAGTTCTTC.